This TCR beta chain was recovered during a study of T cell changes during pregnancy in multiple sclerosis. Sequencing was performed with immunoSEQ multiplex PCR; in TCRdb, only in-frame clones are kept and a portion is missing. This table holds about 80,000 clones, under 95% found once. CDR3 size: 13 residues. V was cut by 6 bases and J by 3 bases, with 9 bases left in between. CDR1 is LNHDA and CDR2 is SQIVND in the germline V gene (reference sequence). This sequence originates from a female donor with multiple sclerosis, enrolled in a pregnancy study. The source material was peripheral blood, sampled before pregnancy. The chain couples TRBV19 to TRBJ1-5, with a possible D match to TRBD1 (5 bases). In DNA, the CDR3 is TGTGCCAGTAGCAGACAGCACAATCAGCCCCAGCATTTT. Amino acids: CASSRQHNQPQHF.